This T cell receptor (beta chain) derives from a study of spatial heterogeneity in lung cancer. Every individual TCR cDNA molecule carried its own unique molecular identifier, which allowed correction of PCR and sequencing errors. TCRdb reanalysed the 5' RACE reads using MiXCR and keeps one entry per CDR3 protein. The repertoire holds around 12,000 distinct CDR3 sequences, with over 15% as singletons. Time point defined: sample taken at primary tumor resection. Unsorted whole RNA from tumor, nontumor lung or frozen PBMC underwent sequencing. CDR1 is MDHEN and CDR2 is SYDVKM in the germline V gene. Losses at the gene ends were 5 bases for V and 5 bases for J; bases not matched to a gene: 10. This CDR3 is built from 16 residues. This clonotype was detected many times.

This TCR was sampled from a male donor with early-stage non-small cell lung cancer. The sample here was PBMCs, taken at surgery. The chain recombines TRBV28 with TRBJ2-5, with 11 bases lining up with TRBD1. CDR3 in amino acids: CASSQDRGLLGETQYF. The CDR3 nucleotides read TGTGCCAGCAGTCAGGACAGGGGGCTCCTGGGGGAGACCCAGTACTTC.